Presented here are 28 T cell receptor beta chains from one specimen sequenced in a study of cytomegalovirus exposure and HLA in healthy donors. Use of 60 Vbeta and 13 Jbeta primers characterized the PCR. Generated by immunoSEQ multiplex PCR, the TCRdb table keeps only in-frame clones and is missing some. The sample yields roughly 120,000 clones, of which the top ten take up approximately 2.6%. The sequenced sample consisted of PBMCs. The origin of the receptors is a man younger than 40 in good health and CMV-seronegative.

The chain combines TRBV27 with TRBJ2-3, with D unresolved. CDR3 length equals 13 residues. Germline values: CDR1 MNHEY, CDR2 SMNVEV (reference sequence). The germline V and J ends were trimmed by 2 bases and 1 base, with 4 bases remaining between them. The CDR3 nucleotides read TGTGCCAGCAGTTTACGGGGCACAGATACGCAGTATTTT. Protein sequence: CASSLRGTDTQYF.

The chain joins TRBV15 to TRBJ2-1; D gene ambiguous. Trimming stripped 0 bases from V and 7 bases from J, with 10 bases between. This CDR3 region has 14 residues. CDR1 is LNHNV and CDR2 is YYDKDF in the germline V gene (reference sequence). CDR3 region: CATSRDNGPNEQFF. In DNA, the CDR3 is TGTGCCACCAGCAGAGATAATGGCCCGAATGAGCAGTTCTTC.

The rearrangement links TRBV6-6 to TRBJ2-3; 13 bases are a match to TRBD2. CDR3 length: 16 residues. V was clipped by 5 bases and J by 4 bases; unmatched bases: 6. The germline V gene has CDR1 MNHNY and CDR2 SVGAGI (reference sequence). CDR3 sequence: CASSPGLAGKPDTQYF. In nucleotides, the CDR3 is TGTGCCAGCAGTCCGGGACTAGCGGGAAAGCCAGATACGCAGTATTTT.

The genes are TRBV10-3 and TRBJ1-2, with 10 bases aligning to TRBD1. Germline CDR1 and CDR2: ENHRY and SYGVKD. The CDR3 contains 16 residues. The trim removed 4 bases at V and 7 bases at J, leaving 12 bases unmatched. The CDR3 DNA follows: TGTGCCATCAGTGGAACGCGGGACAGGGGTGTAGGTGGCTACACCTTC. As protein: CAISGTRDRGVGGYTF.

This chain links TRBV5-5 with TRBJ1-2; D may be TRBD1 (6 bases). CDR3 length equals 17 residues. The germline V gene has CDR1 SGHKS and CDR2 YYEKEE (reference sequence). V was cut by 4 bases and J by 4 bases, with 23 bases left in between. CDR3 residues: CASSHAGTILGGYGYTF. The CDR3 coding sequence is TGTGCCAGCAGCCACGCCGGGACAATCTTAGGTGGCTATGGCTACACCTTC.

The chain couples TRBV19 to TRBJ1-5; D is unclear. Per germline, CDR1 LNHDA and CDR2 SQIVND (reference sequence). CDR3 length: 16 amino acids. Trimming cost V 6 bases and J 2 bases, with 17 bases left between them. The CDR3 loop reads CASRRTRDVGNQPQHF. The CDR3 DNA follows: TGTGCCAGTAGGCGCACGAGGGATGTAGGCAATCAGCCCCAGCATTTT.

The chain joins TRBV2 to TRBJ1-3, with D uncertain. Trimming shortened V by 6 bases and J by 6 bases, and 12 bases separated the two germline ends. Germline V gene data show CDR1 as SNHLY and CDR2 as FYNNEI. The CDR3 spans 13 residues. Here the CDR3 reads CASRRGGENTIYF. In DNA form, the CDR3 reads TGTGCCAGCAGACGGGGAGGAGAAAACACCATATATTTT.

The chain links TRBV7-9 to TRBJ2-5, with D possibly TRBD2 on 7 matching bases. Germline CDR1 is SEHNR and CDR2 is FQNEAQ (reference sequence). V shed 5 bases and J shed 2 bases, with 27 bases lying between them. The CDR3 extends over 19 amino acids. The CDR3 region has the DNA TGTGCCAGCAGCACGCAACTAGGGGGGGCAACGGACCGACAAGAGACCCAGTACTTC. Translating gives CASSTQLGGATDRQETQYF.

The V gene is TRBV30, the J gene TRBJ1-2, with D possibly TRBD1 on 5 matching bases. Trimming left V 6 bases short and J 0 bases short, with 11 bases between. CDR1 and CDR2 from the germline V gene are GTSNPN and SVGIG (reference sequence). There are 13 residues in the CDR3. This CDR3 reads CACAGTANYGYTF. The DNA of the CDR3 is TGTGCCTGCGCAGGGACTGCTAACTATGGCTACACCTTC.

V gene TRBV7-2 combines with J gene TRBJ2-7, with D perhaps matching TRBD1 (5 bases). Germline CDR1 reads SGHTA; CDR2 reads FQGNSA. V dropped 5 bases and J dropped 5 bases, with 19 bases sitting between them. This CDR3 is built from 15 residues. The CDR3 region is CASSHPGAHSDEQYF. CDR3 bases: TGTGCCAGCAGCCATCCTGGGGCGCATTCGGACGAGCAGTACTTC.

CDR3 nucleotide sequence: TGTGCCAGCAGCTCCTACTCCTACGAGCAGTACTTC. It is translated as CASSSYSYEQYF. The chain joins TRBV7-9 to TRBJ2-7; D is ambiguous. The CDR3 sequence is 12 residues long. Deletions cut 4 bases from V and 0 bases from J, with 4 bases between. Germline CDR1 SEHNR, CDR2 FQNEAQ (reference sequence).

The chain links TRBV23-1 to TRBJ1-1; the match to TRBD1 covers 8 bases. TRBV23-1 is an open reading frame, and its role is uncertain. V shed 6 bases and J 3 bases; nucleotides not matched to a gene: 15. The CDR3 length is 17 residues. CDR3 loop: CASSPIASQGADTEAFF. CDR3 bases: TGCGCCAGCAGCCCCATCGCCTCGCAGGGGGCGGACACTGAAGCTTTCTTT.

The genes are TRBV7-2 and TRBJ2-7, with 8 bases aligning to TRBD2. The CDR3 contains 14 residues. Germline CDR1 SGHTA, CDR2 FQGNSA. Trimming at V came to 4 bases and at J to 2 bases, leaving 4 bases not matched to a gene. The CDR3 reads CASSYSGAAYEQYF. The CDR3 nucleotides are TGTGCCAGCAGCTATAGCGGGGCCGCCTACGAGCAGTACTTC. The whole variable domain, filled in from reference TRBV7-2 and TRBJ2-7, reads GAGVSQSPSNKVTEKGKDVELRCDPISGHTALYWYRQSLGQGLEFLIYFQGNSAPDKSGLPSDRFSAERTGGSVSTLTIQRTQQEDSAVYLCASSYSGAAYEQYFGPGTRLTVT.

The chain employs TRBV29-1 and TRBJ1-1; TRBD1 might be the D (6 bases). Germline CDR1 and CDR2: SQVTM and ANQGSEA. V was cut by 4 bases and J by 1 base, with 10 bases left in between. This CDR3 has 13 amino acids. CDR3 sequence reads: CSVGPGANTEAFF. DNA for the CDR3: TGCAGCGTTGGGCCAGGGGCGAACACTGAAGCTTTCTTT.

The gene calls are TRBV2 and TRBJ2-3; the match to TRBD2 covers 11 bases. Trimming at V came to 3 bases and at J to 5 bases, leaving 13 bases not matched to a gene. This CDR3 is built from 18 residues. Germline V gene data show CDR1 as SNHLY and CDR2 as FYNNEI. Here the CDR3 DNA reads TGTGCCAGCAGTGACCCGGGGAAATTAGCGGGAGGGCTAGATACGCAGTATTTT. It yields the protein CASSDPGKLAGGLDTQYF.

The V and J genes are TRBV7-8 and TRBJ2-1; TRBD2 aligns across 13 bases. This CDR3 is 16 amino acids long. CDR1 is SGHVS, CDR2 FQNEAQ, per germline. V lost 5 bases to trimming and J lost 6 bases; unmatched junction nucleotides: 7. The CDR3 spells CASSTWTSGSLNEQFF. DNA of the CDR3: TGTGCCAGCAGCACGTGGACTAGCGGGAGTCTCAATGAGCAGTTCTTC.

The V and J genes are TRBV5-1 and TRBJ1-6; 7 nucleotides agree with TRBD1. There are 16 residues in the CDR3. V shed 4 bases, J shed 14 bases, and the junction held 18 bases outside the gene matches. Germline CDR1 SGHRS, CDR2 YFSETQ. The CDR3: CASSPPTGTDRGSLHF. The CDR3 DNA follows: TGCGCCAGCAGCCCCCCGACAGGGACAGACCGAGGGTCCCTCCACTTT.

The gene calls are TRBV21-1 and TRBJ2-7; the table's TRBD2 call for D was not verified on the DNA. TRBV21-1 is a listed pseudogene. The CDR3 runs 13 residues. In nucleotides, the CDR3 is TGTGCCAGCAGCAGGCCGGGTCTGAACGAGCAGTACTTC. Protein: CASSRPGLNEQYF.

The chain couples TRBV30 to TRBJ1-1, with D unresolved. From germline, CDR1 is GTSNPN and CDR2 SVGIG (reference sequence). Between the trimmed V and J ends, which lost 1 base and 7 bases, there was a span of 7 bases. CDR3 length: 11 residues. This chain's CDR3 is CAWSASGEAFF. The CDR3 nucleotides read TGTGCCTGGAGTGCCTCGGGTGAAGCTTTCTTT.

V usage is TRBV6-6 and J usage is TRBJ2-7; maybe TRBD1 (6 bases). The germline V gene encodes CDR1 MNHNY and CDR2 SVGAGI (reference sequence). CDR3 length: 14 residues. V lost 2 bases, J lost 5 bases, and 13 bases lay in between. The CDR3 reads CASSYRGGLNEQYF. DNA of the CDR3: TGTGCCAGCAGTTACCGTGGGGGCTTGAACGAGCAGTACTTC.

The chain is built from TRBV18 and TRBJ1-1; D gene ambiguous. This CDR3 contains 13 residues. Trimming shortened V by 4 bases and J by 8 bases, and 14 bases separated the two germline ends. The germline V gene has CDR1 KGHSH and CDR2 LQKENI. CDR3 amino acids: CASSLREEEEAFF. The CDR3 region has the DNA TGTGCCAGCTCACTACGGGAGGAGGAGGAAGCTTTCTTT.

J is TRBJ2-3 and V is TRBV30; the D is unclear. The CDR3 totals 12 residues. V shed 1 base and J shed 2 bases, with 4 bases lying between them. In germline, CDR1 is GTSNPN, CDR2 SVGIG (reference sequence). Here the CDR3 reads CAWSDNTDTQYF. For the CDR3, the DNA is TGTGCCTGGAGTGATAACACAGATACGCAGTATTTT.

The chain recombines TRBV19 with TRBJ2-1, with TRBD1 identical over 11 bases. This CDR3 comprises 15 residues. V dropped 3 bases and J dropped 4; count of bases not matched to a gene: 2. The germline V gene has CDR1 LNHDA and CDR2 SQIVND (reference sequence). For the CDR3, the DNA is TGTGCCAGTAGTATTCGGGACAGGGGGTACAATGAGCAGTTCTTC. It yields the protein CASSIRDRGYNEQFF.

The chain uses TRBV19 and TRBJ1-2; D may be TRBD1 (6 bases). CDR1 is LNHDA, CDR2 SQIVND, per germline (reference sequence). Trimming took off 9 bases at V and 8 bases at J, with 19 bases between the two ends. The CDR3 sequence is 13 residues long. The CDR3 sequence is CARTRQALAGYTF. The DNA of the CDR3 is TGTGCCAGAACCCGACAGGCCCTGGCAGGCTACACCTTC. Full variable domain (missing parts from reference TRBV19 and TRBJ1-2): DGGITQSPKYLFRKEGQNVTLSCEQNLNHDAMYWYRQDPGQGLRLIYYSQIVNDFQKGDIAEGYSVSREKKESFPLTVTSAQKNPTAFYLCARTRQALAGYTFGSGTRLTVV.

This chain connects TRBV5-1 to TRBJ2-3, with 11 bases aligning to TRBD2. The CDR3 contains 14 residues. The germline CDR1 and CDR2 sequences are SGHRS and YFSETQ. Trimming removed 8 bases from V and 4 bases from J; junction bases left unmatched: 6. The CDR3 DNA reads as TGCGCCAGTCGTACTAGCGGGAGAGCAGATACGCAGTATTTT. Amino acid sequence: CASRTSGRADTQYF.

This chain connects TRBV6-5 to TRBJ2-7; D ambiguous. V lost 4 bases to trimming and J lost 0 bases, with 16 bases between them. This CDR3 region has 16 residues. The germline gives CDR1 MNHEY, CDR2 SVGAGI. The CDR3 DNA reads as TGTGCCAGCAGTTCCGAATGGGCTTTACACTCCTACGAGCAGTACTTC. As protein: CASSSEWALHSYEQYF.

The chain employs TRBV27 and TRBJ2-1; weak D call: TRBD2 (5 bases). CDR1 and CDR2 (germline): MNHEY, SMNVEV (reference sequence). V was pared by 10 bases and J by 3 bases, with 19 bases between. The CDR3 has 15 residues. The CDR3 bases are TGTGCCACCATACCGCTGGCGGGCCTCTACAATGAGCAGTTCTTC. Its protein is CATIPLAGLYNEQFF.

The chain joins TRBV5-1 to TRBJ2-7; weak D call: TRBD1 (6 bases). V was pared by 4 bases and J by 3 bases, with 17 bases between. The length of the CDR3 is 15 residues. The germline V gene has CDR1 SGHRS and CDR2 YFSETQ. The CDR3 coding sequence is TGCGCCAGCAGCCCGTCAGGGGACGGATTCTACGAGCAGTACTTC. The encoded protein is CASSPSGDGFYEQYF.